This T cell receptor (beta chain) was identified in a study of CD8 T cells in ankylosing spondylitis. The CDR3 has 15 residues. CDR1 KGHSH and CDR2 LQKENI come from the germline V gene. J lost 10 bases, V lost 4 bases, and 10 bases had no gene match. TCRdb re-analysed the 5' RACE reads in MiXCR, keeping a single row per CDR3 protein. Of some 250,000 distinct CDR3 sequences listed, about 24% are singletons. This clonotype appeared many times. The source is a male donor with ankylosing spondylitis or in good health (not recorded which). The chain joins TRBV18 to TRBJ1-6, with 7 bases identical to TRBD1. The sample comprised blood, either unsorted or a sorted T cell fraction (not recorded which). The CDR3 loop is CASSRETGMQSPLHF. DNA for the CDR3: TGTGCCAGCTCACGGGAGACAGGGATGCAATCACCCCTCCACTTT.